This TCR beta chain appears in the sequencing data of a study of T-cell memory formation after mild COVID-19. Study details: Each donor largely had its own TCR clusters. Study findings and constraints: The main location of contracting CD4+ clones was CM and EM, and that of contracting CD8+ clones was EMRA.

In the case of this clonotype: The antigen is undetermined.

After removal of 5 bases from V and 2 bases from J, the junction contained 9 bases not matched to a gene. Germline V gene data show CDR1 as MNHEY and CDR2 as SVGAGI. The CDR3 runs 16 residues. TCRdb fed the 5' RACE reads into MiXCR, producing one record per CDR3 protein. The data hold 450,000 or so distinct CDR3 sequences, with around 27% observed a single time. Sequenced material: PBMCs or a T cell subset sorted from them (not recorded which). This TCR was recovered from an adult woman who had mild COVID-19 (a few samples of this study predate the infection). Cell type and time point are not known. The genes are TRBV6-5 and TRBJ1-1, with 9 positions matching TRBD1. The CDR3 reads CASSNRDRDGNTEAFF. The CDR3, as DNA: TGTGCCAGCAGTAACCGGGACAGGGACGGTAACACTGAAGCTTTCTTT.